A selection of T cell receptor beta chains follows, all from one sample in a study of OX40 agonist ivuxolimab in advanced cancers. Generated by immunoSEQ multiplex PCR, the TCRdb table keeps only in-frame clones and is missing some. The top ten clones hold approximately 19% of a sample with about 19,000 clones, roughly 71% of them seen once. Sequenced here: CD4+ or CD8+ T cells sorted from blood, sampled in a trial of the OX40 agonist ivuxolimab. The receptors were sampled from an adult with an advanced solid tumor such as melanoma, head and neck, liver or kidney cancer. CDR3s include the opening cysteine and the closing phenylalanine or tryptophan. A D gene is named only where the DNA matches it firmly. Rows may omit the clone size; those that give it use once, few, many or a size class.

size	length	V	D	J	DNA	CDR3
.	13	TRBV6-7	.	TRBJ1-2	TGTGCCAGCAGTCCCCAGCGAGGCTATGGCTACACCTTC	CASSPQRGYGYTF
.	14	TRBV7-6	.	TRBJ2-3	TGTGCCAGCAGCTTTACAGGCCCCACAGATACGCAGTATTTT	CASSFTGPTDTQYF
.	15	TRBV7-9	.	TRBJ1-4	TGTGCCAGCAGCTTCTCGGACCGGGATTATGAAAAACTGTTTTTT	CASSFSDRDYEKLFF
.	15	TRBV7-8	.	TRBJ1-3	TGTGCCAGCAGCTTAGCGGGGGGCTCTGGAAACACCATATATTTT	CASSLAGGSGNTIYF
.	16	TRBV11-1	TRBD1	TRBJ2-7	TGTGCCAGCAGCTTAGATCCGGGGACAGGGATCTACGAGCAGTACTTC	CASSLDPGTGIYEQYF
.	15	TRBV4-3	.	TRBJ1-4	TGCGCCAGCAGCCAAGATGGGGACTGCAGAGAAAAACTGTTTTTT	CASSQDGDCREKLFF
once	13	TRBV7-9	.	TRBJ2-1	TGTGCCAGCAGCCCGCGGGACCCCAATGAGCAGTTCTTC	CASSPRDPNEQFF
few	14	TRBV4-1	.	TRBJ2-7	TGCGCCAGCAGTCCAGACACGAGCTCCTACGAGCAGTACTTC	CASSPDTSSYEQYF
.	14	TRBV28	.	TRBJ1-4	TGTGCCAGCAGTTTATGGGGGTCTAATGAAAAACTGTTTTTT	CASSLWGSNEKLFF
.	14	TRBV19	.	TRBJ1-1	TGTGCCAGTAGAGTAGTCGGCATGAACACTGAAGCTTTCTTT	CASRVVGMNTEAFF
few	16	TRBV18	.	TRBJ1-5	TGTGCCAGCTCACCAGGCCGGCTCGGCGTGAGACAGCCCCAGCATTTT	CASSPGRLGVRQPQHF
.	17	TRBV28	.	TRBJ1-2	TGTGCCAGCAGTCAGAGGGGGGGCAGGGGAGGTAACTATGGCTACACCTTC	CASSQRGGRGGNYGYTF
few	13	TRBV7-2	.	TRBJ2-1	TGTGCCAGCAGCTTAGATAGGGGGTCTGAGCAGTTCTTC	CASSLDRGSEQFF
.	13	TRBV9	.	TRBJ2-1	TGTGCCAGCAGCGGCGGGACAGTCAATGAGCAGTTCTTC	CASSGGTVNEQFF
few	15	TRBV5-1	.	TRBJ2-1	TGCGCCAGCAGCTTGCCTTCAGGCGGTGTTGATGAGCAGTTCTTC	CASSLPSGGVDEQFF
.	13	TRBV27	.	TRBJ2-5	TGTGCCAGCAGTTTATGGGGCCAAGAGACCCAGTACTTC	CASSLWGQETQYF
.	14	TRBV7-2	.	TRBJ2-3	TGTGCCAGCAGCTTAGGCCCCACCACAGATACGCAGTATTTT	CASSLGPTTDTQYF
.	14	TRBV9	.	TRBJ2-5	TGTGCCAGCAGCTCAACGGGACTCCAAGAGACCCAGTACTTC	CASSSTGLQETQYF
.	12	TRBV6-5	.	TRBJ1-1	TGTGCCAGCAGAACGGGGGCGCGGGAAGCTTTCTTT	CASRTGAREAFF
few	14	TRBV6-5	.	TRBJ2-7	TGTGCCAGCAGTTACATGGGGGGCCGGAGGGAGCAGTACTTC	CASSYMGGRREQYF
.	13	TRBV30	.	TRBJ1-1	TGTGCCTGGAGTGTAGGGGTGAGCACTGAAGCTTTCTTT	CAWSVGVSTEAFF
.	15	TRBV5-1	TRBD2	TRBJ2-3	TGCGCCAGCAGCTTACCCGGGACTAGCCTAGATACGCAGTATTTT	CASSLPGTSLDTQYF
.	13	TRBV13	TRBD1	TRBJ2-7	TGTGCCAGCAGTCCGGGACAGGGGAACGAGCAGTACTTC	CASSPGQGNEQYF
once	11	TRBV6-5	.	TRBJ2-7	TGTGCCAGCAGTTACTCTAGGGAGCAGTACTTC	CASSYSREQYF
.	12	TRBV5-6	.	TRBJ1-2	TGTGCCAGCAGCCCTACAGGGCGCGGCTACACCTTC	CASSPTGRGYTF
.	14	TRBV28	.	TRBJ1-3	TGTGCCAGCAGTCCGGGCGGGGATGGAAACACCATATATTTT	CASSPGGDGNTIYF
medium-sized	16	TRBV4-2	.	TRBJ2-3	TGTGCCAGCAGCCAAGATAGGGAATCCGGCACAGATACGCAGTATTTT	CASSQDRESGTDTQYF
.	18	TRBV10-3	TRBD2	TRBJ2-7	TGTGCCATAACCAAAGCACCGGGACTAGCGGGAGCTACCTACGAGCAGTACTTC	CAITKAPGLAGATYEQYF
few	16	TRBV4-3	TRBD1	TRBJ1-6	TGCGCCAGCAGCCAAGATGAGACAGGGGGCTCTTCACCCCTCCACTTT	CASSQDETGGSSPLHF
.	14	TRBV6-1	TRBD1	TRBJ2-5	TGTGCCAGCCTCCCCGGGACAGAGCAAGAGACCCAGTACTTC	CASLPGTEQETQYF
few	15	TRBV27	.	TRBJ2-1	TGTGCCAGCAGTTTATCCCTGGACTTCTACAATGAGCAGTTCTTC	CASSLSLDFYNEQFF
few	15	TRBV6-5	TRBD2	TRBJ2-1	TGTGCCAGCAGCCCCCGAAGCGGGAACTACAATGAGCAGTTCTTC	CASSPRSGNYNEQFF
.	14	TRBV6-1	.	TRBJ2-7	TGTGCCAGCAGTGACTCGTTCGGAGCCTACGAGCAGTACTTC	CASSDSFGAYEQYF
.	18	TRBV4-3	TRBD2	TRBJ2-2	TGCGCCAGCAGCCAAGTTGGGACTAGCGGGGGCTACACCGGGGAGCTGTTTTTT	CASSQVGTSGGYTGELFF
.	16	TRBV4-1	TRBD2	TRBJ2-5	TGCGCCAGCAGCCAAGATCGAGCTAGCGGGATTGAGACCCAGTACTTC	CASSQDRASGIETQYF
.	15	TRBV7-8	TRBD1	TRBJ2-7	TGTGCCAGCAGTGAAAATTACAGGGGGCTTCACGAGCAGTACTTC	CASSENYRGLHEQYF
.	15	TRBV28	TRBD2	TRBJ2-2	TGTGCCAGCAGTTCCGGGACTAGCGACACCGGGGAGCTGTTTTTT	CASSSGTSDTGELFF
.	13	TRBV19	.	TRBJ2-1	TGTGCCAGTAGTTTGCTAGCGATCAATGAGCAGTTCTTC	CASSLLAINEQFF
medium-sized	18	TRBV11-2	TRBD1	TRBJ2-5	TGTGCCAGCAGCTTTGTGTTCTACCCGGGGACAGGAGAAGAGACCCAGTACTTC	CASSFVFYPGTGEETQYF
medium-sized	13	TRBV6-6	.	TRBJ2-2	TGTGCCAGCAGTTACTGGAGGACCGGGGAGCTGTTTTTT	CASSYWRTGELFF
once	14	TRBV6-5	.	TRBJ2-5	TGTGCCAGCAGTTACAACAAAAAGCCGGAGACCCAGTACTTC	CASSYNKKPETQYF
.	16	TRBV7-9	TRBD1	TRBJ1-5	TGTGCCAGCAGCCAACAAACAGGGGGCGGCAATCAGCCCCAGCATTTT	CASSQQTGGGNQPQHF
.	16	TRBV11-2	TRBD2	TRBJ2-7	TGTGCCAGCAGCTTAGTAGGCGGGGGGCCCCTCTACGAGCAGTACTTC	CASSLVGGGPLYEQYF
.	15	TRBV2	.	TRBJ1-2	TGTGCCAGCAGTGAACTTCCGGGACCTAACTATGGCTACACCTTC	CASSELPGPNYGYTF
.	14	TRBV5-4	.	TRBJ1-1	TGTGCCAGCAGCTTCGACCGTAGGGTCGCTGAAGCTTTCTTT	CASSFDRRVAEAFF
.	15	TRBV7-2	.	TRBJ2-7	TGTGCCAGCAGCTTGGGGCGCGGGCCTGGCTACGAGCAGTACTTC	CASSLGRGPGYEQYF
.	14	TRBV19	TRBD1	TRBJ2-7	TGTGCCAGTAGTTCCGGGACAGGCGCCTACGAGCAGTACTTC	CASSSGTGAYEQYF
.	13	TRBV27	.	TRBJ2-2	TGTGCCAGCAGTGCGCTAAACACCGGGGAGCTGTTTTTT	CASSALNTGELFF
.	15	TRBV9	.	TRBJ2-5	TGTGCCAGCAGCGTGGCAGCTGGTGGACAAGAGACCCAGTACTTC	CASSVAAGGQETQYF
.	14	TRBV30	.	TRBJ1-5	TGTGCCTGGAGTGTCATGGGGGGCGGTCAGCCCCAGCATTTT	CAWSVMGGGQPQHF
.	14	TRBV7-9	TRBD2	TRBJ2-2	TGTGCCAGCAGCTCGGGACTAACCACCGGGGAGCTGTTTTTT	CASSSGLTTGELFF
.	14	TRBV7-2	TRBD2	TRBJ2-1	TGTGCCAGCAGCTCAGGACTAGCGGGAGGGCCGGAGTTCTTC	CASSSGLAGGPEFF
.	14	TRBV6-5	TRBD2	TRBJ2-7	TGTGCCAGCATCAAGCGGGGGGGCCTCTACGAGCAGTACTTC	CASIKRGGLYEQYF